The subject of this entry is one TCR beta chain. One end of the junction is discordant with germline, which a read error may explain. TCRdb keeps only in-frame clones here, not all; method: immunoSEQ multiplex PCR. The table records under 65,000 clones, 80% to 90% of them present only once. The CDR3 loop spans 16 amino acids. The germline CDR1 and CDR2 sequences are LGHDT and YNNKEL (reference sequence). The data originate from a study of blood T cell repertoires in COVID-19. This TCR derives from a man aged 60 to 75 with acute or convalescent COVID-19. The specimen sequenced was peripheral blood. The rearrangement joins TRBV3-1 (or the pseudogene TRBV3-2) to TRBJ2-7; 10 bases are shared with TRBD2. This CDR3 reads CASNQDELAGPYEQYF. CDR3 DNA: TGTGCCAGCAACCAAGATGAACTAGCGGGACCCTACGAGCAGTACTTC.